This T cell receptor (beta chain) was captured in a study of regulatory T cells in long-lasting Graves disease. Noted time point: newly diagnosed GD, antithyroid drugs for less than 3 months. There was RNA extracted from PBMCs, and the TCR library was made from it. Construction of the TCR beta libraries employed iRepertoire HTBI primers in conjunction with Arm-PCR of CDR3 regions. TCRdb reprocessed the multiplex PCR reads via MiXCR and lists one record per CDR3 protein. The sample carries 350,000 to 550,000 distinct CDR3 sequences, roughly 15% recorded once. The same sample was also used in a study of T cells in Graves' hyperthyroidism and ophthalmopathy. That paper notes: Exclusion criteria comprised uncontrolled infection, other autoimmune disease, pregnancy or lactation. Carried out on the TCR CDR3, a first-round RT-PCR used the HTBI primer set. Clonotypes that were expanded in thyroid above 0.001 mostly appeared in blood too. Ophthalmopathy, as predicted by the model, came a median approximately 6.5 months after the prediction.

The receptor's source is a young woman with Graves disease. The source material was peripheral blood mononuclear cells (PBMCs), sampled at new diagnosis, from a patient treated with antithyroid drugs.

CDR3 DNA sequence: TGCAGTGCTAGAATCCCCGGGACTAGCGGAACGGGTGAGCAGTTCTTC. Translation: CSARIPGTSGTGEQFF. This chain connects TRBV20-1 to TRBJ2-1; 11 bases line up with TRBD2. Trimming removed 2 bases from V and 9 bases from J; junction bases left unmatched: 12. The germline CDR1 and CDR2 sequences are DFQATT and SNEGSKA (reference sequence). The CDR3 is made up of 16 amino acids.